The 29 T cell receptor beta chains presented below share a single source sample, sequenced in a study of T cell responses to AZD1222 COVID-19 vaccine (dated by TCRdb to about 2021). This specimen's time point label, interpreted: about 28 days (+/-7) after the second vaccine dose. This specimen's treatment or condition label, per the study, means: meningococcal conjugate vaccine given as trial control. Libraries were prepared through the immunoSEQ multiplex PCR assay. The table comes from immuneACCESS by way of TCRdb, which keeps in-frame sequences with V and J called. Part of the clones is missing from these tables; in studies checked, under half for an unresolved V gene and the rest for unknown reasons. The sample records fewer than 80,000 clones, around 88% of which are singletons. Of the sample, about 9% is held by the ten largest clones. The sequencing here drew on peripheral blood, taken 28 days after the second dose of the MenACWY control vaccine. The receptors here all came from an adult who received the MenACWY meningococcal vaccine as a control.

The chain employs TRBV7-2 and TRBJ1-3; tentatively, D is TRBD1 (5 bases). V lost 2 bases and J 5 bases, leaving 13 bases between the germline ends. In germline, CDR1 is SGHTA, CDR2 FQGNSA. The CDR3 extends over 15 amino acids. As DNA, the CDR3 is TGTGCCAGCAGCTTAAATTGGCAGGACAGAAACACCATATATTTT. The encoded protein is CASSLNWQDRNTIYF.

The chain recombines TRBV6-1 with TRBJ2-3; D may be TRBD1 (6 bases). With 1 base removed from V and 1 base from J, the gap between germline ends came to 6 bases. Germline values: CDR1 MNHNS, CDR2 SASEGT. The CDR3 is 14 amino acids. This chain's CDR3 is CASSEGQGTDTQYF. As DNA, the CDR3 is TGTGCCAGCAGTGAAGGACAGGGCACAGATACGCAGTATTTT.

J is TRBJ2-5 and V is TRBV27; either TRBD1 or TRBD2 may fit D (7 bases each). V was trimmed by 6 bases and J by 5 bases, leaving 19 bases between them. Germline values: CDR1 MNHEY, CDR2 SMNVEV (reference sequence). The CDR3 contains 15 residues. The CDR3 DNA sequence: TGTGCCAGCAGCCAATGGGGAGGGGGCATTGAGACCCAGTACTTC. It encodes CASSQWGGGIETQYF.

The chain recombines TRBV5-6 with TRBJ1-3; D uncertain. CDR1 and CDR2 from the germline V gene are SGHDT and YYEEEE. Trimming took 0 bases from V and 0 from J, leaving 10 bases between them. The CDR3 totals 16 residues. The CDR3 spells CASSLGRISSGNTIYF. CDR3 DNA: TGTGCCAGCAGCTTGGGACGGATCAGCTCTGGAAACACCATATATTTT.

V and J are TRBV14 and TRBJ2-5; the match to TRBD1 covers 7 bases. The CDR3 contains 14 residues. Germline assignment: CDR1 SGHDN and CDR2 FVKESK. V was pared by 0 bases and J by 6 bases, with 4 bases of the junction left unmatched. This chain's CDR3 is CASSQDYRGKTQYF. The CDR3 nucleotides read TGTGCCAGCAGCCAAGATTACAGGGGAAAGACCCAGTACTTC. Variable domain in full (rest from reference TRBV14 and TRBJ2-5): EAGVTQFPSHSVIEKGQTVTLRCDPISGHDNLYWYRRVMGKEIKFLLHFVKESKQDESGMPNNRFLAERTGGTYSTLKVQPAELEDSGVYFCASSQDYRGKTQYFGPGTRLLVL.

The rearrangement uses TRBV4-1 and TRBJ1-2; 9 bases match TRBD1. There are 15 residues in the CDR3. Germline CDR1 is MGHRA and CDR2 is YSYEKL. With V trimmed by 2 bases and J by 1 base, 2 bases remained unmatched. As DNA, the CDR3 is TGCGCCAGCAGCCAACAGGACAGGGGTAACTATGGCTACACCTTC. Translation gives CASSQQDRGNYGYTF.

The V call is TRBV11-1, the J call TRBJ1-2; 8 bases map to TRBD1. CDR3 length: 16 residues. Looked up from germline, CDR1 is SGHAT and CDR2 is FQDESV (reference sequence). Trimming took 4 bases from V and 4 from J; bases not matched to a gene: 11. The CDR3 bases are TGTGCCAGCAGCTCTACCACAACTACAGGGGGCTATGGCTACACCTTC. Translating it yields CASSSTTTTGGYGYTF.

This chain links TRBV5-5 with TRBJ1-5, with 9 bases that match TRBD1. The germline gives CDR1 SGHKS, CDR2 YYEKEE (reference sequence). The CDR3 covers 15 residues. V shed 4 bases, J shed 4 bases, and the junction held 6 bases outside the gene matches. The CDR3 is CASSPGQGNNQPQHF. In DNA form, the CDR3 reads TGTGCCAGCAGCCCCGGACAGGGGAATAATCAGCCCCAGCATTTT. The whole variable domain, filled in from reference TRBV5-5 and TRBJ1-5, reads DAGVTQSPTHLIKTRGQQVTLRCSPISGHKSVSWYQQVLGQGPQFIFQYYEKEERGRGNFPDRFSARQFPNYSSELNVNALLLGDSALYLCASSPGQGNNQPQHFGDGTRLSIL.

The rearrangement uses TRBV3-1 (or the pseudogene TRBV3-2) and TRBJ2-5; D is possibly TRBD2 (5 bases). Germline V gene data show CDR1 as LGHDT and CDR2 as YNNKEL (reference sequence). The V gene lost 0 bases and the J gene lost 1 base, with 15 bases spanning the gap. This CDR3 has 17 amino acids. CDR3 DNA: TGTGCCAGCAGCCAAGATTTGAGGAGGAGAGCCCAAGAGACCCAGTACTTC. Protein product: CASSQDLRRRAQETQYF.

The V call is TRBV9, the J call TRBJ1-1; D is possibly TRBD1 (6 bases). Germline values: CDR1 SGDLS, CDR2 YYNGEE. The CDR3 loop spans 15 amino acids. V lost 1 base and J lost 4, with 14 bases in between. CDR3 amino acids: CASSVSPGASTEAFF. The CDR3 nucleotides are TGTGCCAGCAGCGTAAGTCCAGGGGCGAGCACTGAAGCTTTCTTT.

The chain is built from TRBV7-2 and TRBJ1-1; D call uncertain. V lost 2 bases and J lost 8, with 18 bases in between. There are 15 residues in the CDR3. Germline V gene sequence: CDR1 SGHTA, CDR2 FQGNSA. Here the CDR3 reads CASSLPEGMRNEAFF. The CDR3 DNA reads as TGTGCCAGCAGCTTACCCGAAGGGATGAGAAACGAAGCTTTCTTT.

The chain combines TRBV11-2 with TRBJ2-3; the match to TRBD1 covers 8 bases. Looked up from germline, CDR1 is SGHAT and CDR2 is FQNNGV. The J segment lost 3 bases and the V segment lost 5 bases, leaving 7 bases of the junction unmatched. CDR3 length: 15 amino acids. CDR3 amino acids: CASSPGQDLTDTQYF. CDR3 sequence (DNA): TGTGCCAGCAGCCCGGGACAGGACCTAACAGATACGCAGTATTTT.

The chain joins TRBV2 to TRBJ1-5; D may be TRBD1 (5 bases). V lost 8 bases and J 3 bases, leaving 11 bases between the germline ends. The CDR3 runs to 13 residues. Germline V gene data show CDR1 as SNHLY and CDR2 as FYNNEI. CDR3 in amino acids: CASATENNQPQHF. The CDR3 DNA reads TGTGCCAGCGCGACAGAGAACAATCAGCCCCAGCATTTT.

The chain carries TRBV5-1 and TRBJ2-1, with 11 bases matching TRBD2. Germline CDR1 is SGHRS and CDR2 is YFSETQ. The J segment lost 8 bases and the V segment lost 4 bases, leaving 5 bases of the junction unmatched. The CDR3 extends over 14 amino acids. Written as DNA, the CDR3 is TGCGCCAGCAGCCAGGGACTAGCGGTCTATGAGCAGTTCTTC. It yields the protein CASSQGLAVYEQFF.

This clone has only a few counts. The genes are TRBV19 and TRBJ2-3, with D possibly TRBD2 on 5 matching bases. This CDR3 region has 13 residues. V was trimmed by 4 bases and J by 2 bases, leaving 7 bases between them. The germline gives CDR1 LNHDA, CDR2 SQIVND (reference sequence). CDR3 sequence (DNA): TGTGCCAGTAGTAGGACTTTCACAGATACGCAGTATTTT. It translates to CASSRTFTDTQYF.

The rearrangement uses TRBV9 and TRBJ2-7; D unresolved. The CDR3 length is 14 residues. Trimming shortened V by 0 bases and J by 3 bases, and 10 bases separated the two germline ends. Germline V gene sequence: CDR1 SGDLS, CDR2 YYNGEE. The CDR3 nucleotides are TGTGCCAGCAGCGTAGACCCAAAGAGCTACGAGCAGTACTTC. It yields the protein CASSVDPKSYEQYF.

This clone was observed a single time. The CDR3 nucleotides are TGCGCCAGCAGCCTACAGGGTTCCTCGAACACCGGGGAGCTGTTTTTT. Translation: CASSLQGSSNTGELFF. The V gene is TRBV4-1, the J gene TRBJ2-2; maybe TRBD1 (6 bases). Deletions cut 4 bases from V and 0 bases from J, with 12 bases between. This CDR3 is built from 16 residues. Per germline, CDR1 MGHRA and CDR2 YSYEKL.

This clone appeared once. V is TRBV2 and J is TRBJ2-3, with unresolved D. V gave up 7 bases and J gave up 6 bases, with 8 bases separating them. Germline CDR1 and CDR2: SNHLY and FYNNEI. CDR3 length equals 11 residues. CDR3 amino acids: CASTSGDTQYF. The CDR3 nucleotides read TGTGCCAGCACCTCCGGGGATACGCAGTATTTT.

The CDR3 region is CASSDAGGWGNQPQHF. DNA for the CDR3: TGTGCCAGCAGTGACGCAGGGGGCTGGGGGAATCAGCCCCAGCATTTT. The chain is built from TRBV6-1 and TRBJ1-5; 8 positions agree with TRBD1. With V trimmed by 3 bases and J by 4 bases, 8 bases remained unmatched. The CDR3 runs 16 residues. Per the germline V gene, CDR1 is MNHNS and CDR2 is SASEGT.

The gene calls are TRBV9 and TRBJ1-2; D might be TRBD1 (6 bases). The CDR3 covers 15 residues. V dropped 0 bases and J dropped 3 bases, with 12 bases sitting between them. The germline V gene has CDR1 SGDLS and CDR2 YYNGEE. CDR3 in DNA: TGTGCCAGCAGCGTAGAACAGGGCCCCTACTATGGCTACACCTTC. It specifies CASSVEQGPYYGYTF.

This sequence joins TRBV6-5 and TRBJ1-1, with TRBD1 matching over 7 bases. V lost 6 bases, J lost 4 bases, and 5 bases stayed unmatched. The CDR3 sequence is 13 residues long. From germline, CDR1 is MNHEY and CDR2 SVGAGI. The CDR3 nucleotides read TGTGCCAGCAGCCAGGGGGGAAGCACTGAAGCTTTCTTT. As protein: CASSQGGSTEAFF.

The V and J genes are TRBV5-5 and TRBJ2-7, with D unresolved. The germline CDR1 and CDR2 sequences are SGHKS and YYEKEE (reference sequence). Trimming removed 4 bases from V and 5 bases from J, with 7 bases in between. The CDR3 is 11 amino acids. CDR3 nucleotide sequence: TGTGCCAGCAGCCGTCTAGACGAGCAGTACTTC. It codes for CASSRLDEQYF.

The rearrangement links TRBV6-1 to TRBJ1-1, with D unclear. Trimming removed 2 bases at V and 5 bases at J, with 18 bases between. This CDR3 is 16 amino acids long. Germline V gene sequence: CDR1 MNHNS, CDR2 SASEGT. The CDR3 loop reads CASSEPYQVGRTEAFF. The CDR3 coding sequence is TGTGCCAGCAGTGAACCCTACCAGGTGGGGAGGACTGAAGCTTTCTTT.

The chain has TRBV5-1 and TRBJ2-3; tentative D call: TRBD1 (5 bases). CDR1 is SGHRS and CDR2 is YFSETQ in the germline V gene. CDR3 length: 14 residues. V was trimmed by 2 bases and J by 4 bases, leaving 11 bases between them. The CDR3 region has the DNA TGCGCCAGCAGCTTCCAGGGAATGGCAGATACGCAGTATTTT. Its translation is CASSFQGMADTQYF.

The chain combines TRBV30 with TRBJ1-5; D is perhaps TRBD1 (5 bases). The V and J ends lost 1 base and 5 bases respectively, with 9 bases between them. CDR1 and CDR2 (germline): GTSNPN, SVGIG (reference sequence). This CDR3 contains 13 residues. This chain's CDR3 is CAWSAGPDQPQHF. DNA of the CDR3: TGTGCCTGGAGTGCGGGACCCGATCAGCCCCAGCATTTT.

V is TRBV9 and J is TRBJ1-1, with D possibly TRBD1 on 6 matching bases. This CDR3 is 15 amino acids long. The V and J ends lost 4 bases and 3 bases respectively, with 16 bases between them. Germline-derived CDR1 and CDR2 are SGDLS and YYNGEE. CDR3 loop: CASSLKGGRDTEAFF. The CDR3, as DNA: TGTGCCAGCAGCCTTAAGGGGGGGCGGGACACTGAAGCTTTCTTT.

The V call is TRBV30, the J call TRBJ1-5; TRBD1 might be the D (5 bases). The CDR3 spans 14 residues. Trimming removed 2 bases from V and 2 bases from J, with 10 bases in between. In germline, CDR1 is GTSNPN, CDR2 SVGIG (reference sequence). CDR3 in DNA: TGTGCCTGGAGTTTCGGCAGGGGCAATCAGCCCCAGCATTTT. Protein sequence: CAWSFGRGNQPQHF.

The genes are TRBV6-1 and TRBJ1-1; the D is unclear. This CDR3 comprises 15 residues. Looked up from germline, CDR1 is MNHNS and CDR2 is SASEGT. With 0 bases removed from V and 1 base from J, the gap between germline ends came to 9 bases. In nucleotides, the CDR3 is TGTGCCAGCAGTGAAGCGTGGGGAAAGAACACTGAAGCTTTCTTT. It is translated as CASSEAWGKNTEAFF.

The chain joins TRBV10-2 to TRBJ1-4, with D tentatively TRBD1 (5 bases). V dropped 10 bases and J dropped 3 bases, with 21 bases sitting between them. The CDR3 is 16 amino acids. Per germline, CDR1 WSHSY and CDR2 SAAADI. The CDR3 DNA follows: TGCGCCACAATTGGGGACTCTACAAACTCTAATGAAAAACTGTTTTTT. This gives the protein CATIGDSTNSNEKLFF.